The 24 T cell receptor beta chains below all came from one sample that was sequenced in a study of T cell responses to AZD1222 COVID-19 vaccine. The method was immunoSEQ multiplex PCR; TCRdb's version includes in-frame clones alone and lacks a portion of them. Seen here are about 96,000 clones, under 90% observed once, and the top ten hold about 28%. Specimen: peripheral blood, collected on day 0 of AZD1222 vaccination. The source of these receptors is an adult in good health.

This chain uses TRBV27 with TRBJ1-2; a weak D match, TRBD1 (6 bases). Germline values: CDR1 MNHEY, CDR2 SMNVEV (reference sequence). CDR3 size: 15 residues. With 8 bases removed from V and 4 bases from J, the gap between germline ends came to 20 bases. The CDR3 bases are TGTGCCAGCTCGGGAGGGGGACACGGGACCTATGGCTACACCTTC. Its protein is CASSGGGHGTYGYTF.

This sequence joins TRBV9 and TRBJ1-1; unclear D gene. Germline assignment: CDR1 SGDLS and CDR2 YYNGEE. Trimming shortened V by 4 bases and J by 1 base, and 11 bases separated the two germline ends. The CDR3 is made up of 14 amino acids. CDR3 sequence (DNA): TGTGCCAGCAGCTCGACCTCTAGGAACACTGAAGCTTTCTTT. Amino acids: CASSSTSRNTEAFF.

The chain recombines TRBV5-4 with TRBJ1-4, with D perhaps matching TRBD1 (5 bases). The V end was cut by 0 bases, the J end by 3 bases, with 9 bases between. Germline CDR1 reads SGHNT; CDR2 reads YYREEE (reference sequence). The CDR3 consists of 15 residues. The CDR3 region has the DNA TGTGCCAGCAGCTTGGCCAAGGGGCCTAATGAAAAACTGTTTTTT. Translating it yields CASSLAKGPNEKLFF.

V and J are TRBV28 and TRBJ2-7; D is unresolved. Germline V gene lookup returns CDR1 MDHEN and CDR2 SYDVKM. Trimming left V 0 bases short and J 3 bases short, with 15 bases between. CDR3 length: 16 residues. The CDR3 is CASSLWGPGSYYEQYF. The CDR3, as DNA: TGTGCCAGCAGTTTATGGGGCCCGGGCAGCTACTACGAGCAGTACTTC.

The chain has TRBV7-2 and TRBJ1-6; 8 nucleotides line up with TRBD1. CDR3 size: 17 residues. V trimming: 2 bases; J trimming: 0 bases; junction bases outside the gene matches: 3. Germline-derived CDR1 and CDR2 are SGHTA and FQGNSA. This chain's CDR3 is CASSLPQGVSYNSPLHF. The CDR3 nucleotides are TGTGCCAGCAGCTTACCACAGGGGGTCTCCTATAATTCACCCCTCCACTTT.

The chain combines TRBV4-1 with TRBJ2-2; no clear D. Trimming left V 1 base short and J 7 bases short, with 7 bases between. The CDR3 contains 13 residues. CDR1 and CDR2 (germline): MGHRA, YSYEKL. The CDR3 sequence: CASSQGRIGELFF. The CDR3 nucleotides are TGCGCCAGCAGCCAAGGACGGATCGGGGAGCTGTTTTTT.

The rearrangement joins TRBV3-1 (or the pseudogene TRBV3-2) to TRBJ2-7, with D unclear. The CDR3 spans 14 residues. The germline V and J ends were trimmed by 0 bases and 9 bases, with 15 bases remaining between them. The germline V gene has CDR1 LGHDT and CDR2 YNNKEL (reference sequence). The CDR3: CASSQDQAKWGQYF. CDR3 nucleotide sequence: TGTGCCAGCAGCCAAGATCAAGCGAAATGGGGGCAGTACTTC.

This clone was observed once. This sequence joins TRBV9 and TRBJ1-1, with a possible D match to TRBD1 (5 bases). CDR1 is SGDLS, CDR2 YYNGEE, per germline. This CDR3 comprises 15 residues. Trimming took 4 bases from V and 1 from J, leaving 14 bases between them. In DNA, the CDR3 is TGTGCCAGCAGCCCGAGAAGAGGGGCGAACACTGAAGCTTTCTTT. Its protein product is CASSPRRGANTEAFF.

This rearrangement joins TRBV28 to TRBJ2-7; 7 bases map to TRBD2. This CDR3 is 16 amino acids long. Trimming at V came to 6 bases and at J to 6 bases, leaving 17 bases not matched to a gene. Germline V gene lookup returns CDR1 MDHEN and CDR2 SYDVKM. CDR3 nucleotides: TGTGCCAGCAGAATACCCCAGCGGGGAGTAAAGGGCGAGCAGTACTTC. This sequence encodes CASRIPQRGVKGEQYF.

The CDR3: CATEGGAGGYTF. The DNA of the CDR3 is TGTGCCACTGAGGGGGGAGCTGGGGGCTACACCTTC. The genes are TRBV30 and TRBJ1-2; a weak D match, TRBD1 (6 bases). The CDR3 extends over 12 amino acids. Trimming removed 8 bases at V and 8 bases at J, with 18 bases between. From germline, CDR1 is GTSNPN and CDR2 SVGIG (reference sequence).

The chain has TRBV7-2 and TRBJ1-1; D perhaps matches TRBD1 (6 bases). This CDR3 has 17 amino acids. Germline loops: CDR1 SGHTA, CDR2 FQGNSA. Trimming stripped 6 bases from V and 5 bases from J, with 25 bases between. CDR3 region: CASRQQSAGGAGTEAFF. The CDR3, as DNA: TGTGCCAGCAGACAACAGTCCGCGGGGGGCGCGGGAACTGAAGCTTTCTTT. Full variable domain (outside the CDR3, taken from reference TRBV7-2 and TRBJ1-1): GAGVSQSPSNKVTEKGKDVELRCDPISGHTALYWYRQSLGQGLEFLIYFQGNSAPDKSGLPSDRFSAERTGGSVSTLTIQRTQQEDSAVYLCASRQQSAGGAGTEAFFGQGTRLTVV.

CDR3 DNA sequence: TGTGCCACCCTGGTTAGCGGGAGGTCCACAGATACGCAGTATTTT. Translated, it gives CATLVSGRSTDTQYF. The chain combines TRBV7-2 with TRBJ2-3; 10 nucleotides match TRBD2. The V segment lost 10 bases and the J segment 2 bases; nucleotides outside the gene matches: 9. Germline V lookup: CDR1 SGHTA, CDR2 FQGNSA. CDR3 length: 15 residues.

This clone was observed a few times. The chain carries TRBV6-1 and TRBJ2-2; no reliable D call. V lost 6 bases and J 7 bases, leaving 9 bases between the germline ends. This CDR3 spans 12 amino acids. CDR1 is MNHNS, CDR2 SASEGT, per germline. The CDR3, as DNA: TGTGCCAGCAGCCTCGGCGGCGGGGAGCTGTTTTTT. This gives the protein CASSLGGGELFF.

This clone turned up a few times. Other DNA sequences from this sample encode an identical CDR3 as well. The rearrangement joins TRBV5-1 to TRBJ1-4, with D perhaps TRBD1 (6 bases). Deletions cut 4 bases from V and 3 bases from J, with 10 bases between. The V gene's germline CDR1 is SGHRS and CDR2 YFSETQ. The CDR3 has 14 residues. This CDR3 is CASSPGTPNEKLFF. CDR3 in DNA: TGCGCCAGCAGCCCTGGGACACCTAATGAAAAACTGTTTTTT.

This chain joins TRBV5-1 and TRBJ2-3, with TRBD1 matching 10 bases. Per germline, CDR1 SGHRS and CDR2 YFSETQ. Trimming cost V 3 bases and J 2 bases; bases outside gene matches: 3. The CDR3 covers 15 residues. This CDR3 is CASSSTGGPTDTQYF. The CDR3 DNA is TGCGCCAGCAGCTCGACAGGGGGCCCCACAGATACGCAGTATTTT.

This rearrangement joins TRBV5-8 to TRBJ2-3; D is possibly TRBD2 (6 bases). The germline V gene encodes CDR1 SGHTS and CDR2 YDEGEE. The CDR3 extends over 14 amino acids. Trimming removed 0 bases from V and 3 bases from J, with 8 bases in between. Here the CDR3 reads CASSLEGGTDTQYF. In nucleotides, the CDR3 is TGTGCCAGCAGCTTGGAGGGAGGAACAGATACGCAGTATTTT.

The chain is built from TRBV3-1 (or the pseudogene TRBV3-2) and TRBJ1-6; 11 bases are a match to TRBD1. Germline V gene sequence: CDR1 LGHDT, CDR2 YNNKEL (reference sequence). The V gene end was trimmed by 1 base and the J gene end by 8 bases; junction bases not matched to a gene: 1. This CDR3 region has 15 residues. The CDR3 sequence is CASSQADRGHSPLHF. The CDR3 DNA reads as TGTGCCAGCAGCCAAGCGGACAGGGGGCATTCACCCCTCCACTTT.

The V and J genes are TRBV6-2 or TRBV6-3 and TRBJ2-7; tentative D call: TRBD2 (5 bases). There are 14 residues in the CDR3. Germline CDR1 MNHEY, CDR2 SVGEGT. V was pared by 0 bases and J by 9 bases, with 15 bases between. Here the CDR3 DNA reads TGTGCCAGCAGTTACTCGGGGAGAGGGAGAGGGCAGTACTTC. Amino acid sequence: CASSYSGRGRGQYF.

V usage is TRBV7-6 and J usage is TRBJ2-1; D might be TRBD2 (5 bases). Germline V lookup: CDR1 SGHVS, CDR2 FNYEAQ. The CDR3 loop spans 14 amino acids. V was pared by 5 bases and J by 10 bases, with 18 bases between. CDR3 sequence (DNA): TGTGCCAGCAGCGCACGAGGGCTTCATTTGGAGCAGTTCTTC. The encoded protein is CASSARGLHLEQFF. Supplemented by reference TRBV7-6 and TRBJ2-1, the full variable domain reads GAGVSQSPRYKVTKRGQDVALRCDPISGHVSLYWYRQALGQGPEFLTYFNYEAQQDKSGLPNDRFSAERPEGSISTLTIQRTEQRDSAMYRCASSARGLHLEQFFGPGTRLTVL.

V gene TRBV30 combines with J gene TRBJ1-6; weak D call: TRBD1 (5 bases). Trimming removed 2 bases at V and 7 bases at J, with 9 bases between. The CDR3 covers 13 residues. From germline, CDR1 is GTSNPN and CDR2 SVGIG (reference sequence). The CDR3, as DNA: TGTGCCTGGAGTACTGGGGGAAATTCACCCCTCCACTTT. This sequence encodes CAWSTGGNSPLHF.

As DNA, the CDR3 is TGTGCCAGCAGCGCCCGGACAGGGAGCAATGAAAAACTGTTTTTT. It specifies CASSARTGSNEKLFF. The J gene is TRBJ1-4, the V gene TRBV7-8, with TRBD1 matching 8 bases. The CDR3 covers 15 residues. Germline V lookup: CDR1 SGHVS, CDR2 FQNEAQ. J lost 5 bases, V lost 5 bases, and 7 bases had no gene match.

The chain uses TRBV24-1 and TRBJ1-2, with unresolved D. Trimming removed 0 bases at V and 2 bases at J, with 3 bases between. CDR3 length: 13 amino acids. The germline V gene has CDR1 KGHDR and CDR2 SFDVKD. The chain's CDR3 is CATSDLTNYGYTF. DNA of the CDR3: TGTGCCACCAGTGATTTGACCAACTATGGCTACACCTTC.

V gene TRBV3-1 (or the pseudogene TRBV3-2) combines with J gene TRBJ1-6; 9 bases fit TRBD1. The CDR3 runs 15 residues. The germline gives CDR1 LGHDT, CDR2 YNNKEL (reference sequence). The ends lost 4 bases at V and 7 bases at J; junction bases unmatched: 5. CDR3 region: CASSPWTGDNSPLHF. CDR3 DNA: TGTGCCAGCAGCCCTTGGACAGGGGACAATTCACCCCTCCACTTT.

V is TRBV5-1 and J is TRBJ1-1; tentative D call: TRBD1 (6 bases). This CDR3 spans 15 amino acids. With 3 bases removed from V and 0 bases from J, the gap between germline ends came to 12 bases. Germline CDR1 and CDR2: SGHRS and YFSETQ. The CDR3 spells CASSWGGQVNTEAFF. As DNA, the CDR3 is TGCGCCAGCAGCTGGGGGGGACAAGTGAACACTGAAGCTTTCTTT.